This paragraph covers one TCR beta chain sequence. The germline V gene encodes CDR1 SGHTA and CDR2 FQGNSA. The CDR3 loop spans 15 amino acids. V shed 1 base and J 7 bases; nucleotides not matched to a gene: 5. This specimen comes from a study of T-cell reconstitution after alpha-beta-depleted transplantation in children. Unique molecular identifiers were used to barcode this TCRbeta library. TCRdb passed the PCR reads through MiXCR, listing each CDR3 protein once. The repertoire has approximately 400,000 distinct CDR3 sequences, about a tenth of them found once; the top ten carry 4.5% to 6%. V and J are TRBV7-2 and TRBJ2-2, with 8 bases matching TRBD1. The starting material was PBMCs from the stem cell graft donor, obtained from the stem cell graft. This TCR was recovered from a human donor who donated a stem cell graft to a child with acute myeloid leukemia. CDR3 nucleotide sequence: TGTGCCAGCAGCTTAGGGACAGGGAAGGACGGGGAGCTGTTTTTT. Its translation is CASSLGTGKDGELFF.